The 16 T cell receptor beta chains below come from one sample, sequenced in a study of T-cell reconstitution after alpha-beta-depleted transplantation in children. This sample's TCRbeta library carried unique molecular identifier barcodes. TCRdb recomputed calls from the PCR reads with MiXCR, one row per CDR3 protein. Altogether 300,000 to 400,000 distinct CDR3 sequences are present, around 16% being singletons, with the ten largest covering roughly 41%. Sequencing used PBMCs, mostly from graft donor cells, obtained 360 days after TCRalphabeta/CD19-depleted stem cell transplant. These receptors were collected from a male patient between 2 and 10 years old who had a stem cell transplant for acute lymphoblastic leukemia, so the T cells may come from the graft donor.

V and J are TRBV12-3 or TRBV12-4 and TRBJ1-2; D uncertain. Between the trimmed V and J ends, which lost 3 bases and 4 bases, there was a span of 9 bases. CDR3 length: 13 residues. CDR3 residues: CASSFGSTYGYTF. As DNA, the CDR3 is TGTGCCAGCAGTTTCGGCAGCACCTATGGCTACACCTTC.

This clonotype was picked up a small number of times. This chain uses TRBV28 with TRBJ1-1; D is undetermined. CDR1 is MDHEN and CDR2 is SYDVKM in the germline V gene. V lost 4 bases and J lost 1, with 19 bases in between. This CDR3 has 17 amino acids. As DNA, the CDR3 is TGTGCCAGCAGTTCGGCCTTAGGAGGATACGGGAACACTGAAGCTTTCTTT. This translates into CASSSALGGYGNTEAFF.

This clonotype was counted between two and nine times. The chain recombines TRBV9 with TRBJ2-5, with 10 bases that match TRBD1. Trimming at V came to 4 bases and at J to 1 base, leaving 7 bases not matched to a gene. This CDR3 region has 16 residues. Germline CDR1 SGDLS, CDR2 YYNGEE. CDR3 nucleotide sequence: TGTGCCAGCAGCTCATCGACAGGGGGCGGCCAAGAGACCCAGTACTTC. This sequence encodes CASSSSTGGGQETQYF.

This sequence joins TRBV7-2 and TRBJ2-4; 7 bases map to TRBD2. Per the germline V gene, CDR1 is SGHTA and CDR2 is FQGNSA. The CDR3 spans 16 residues. Losses at the gene ends were 5 bases for V and 0 bases for J; bases not matched to a gene: 7. CDR3: CASSPWGGIAKNIQYF. The CDR3 bases are TGTGCCAGCAGCCCCTGGGGGGGAATAGCCAAAAACATTCAGTACTTC.

This clonotype was picked up many times. The CDR3, as DNA: TGCGCCAGCAGCCAAGTCCTGATAAAACAGGGAGAGGACTACGAGCAGTACTTC. The encoded protein is CASSQVLIKQGEDYEQYF. The rearrangement uses TRBV4-1 and TRBJ2-7; D is possibly TRBD1 (6 bases). CDR3 length equals 18 residues. CDR1 is MGHRA, CDR2 YSYEKL, per germline. Between the trimmed V and J ends, which lost 1 base and 3 bases, there was a span of 22 bases.

This clonotype was counted between two and nine times. The rearrangement links TRBV5-1 to TRBJ1-1; D gene uncertain. The CDR3 length is 15 residues. V dropped 0 bases and J dropped 3 bases, with 12 bases sitting between them. The germline V gene has CDR1 SGHRS and CDR2 YFSETQ. The CDR3 coding sequence is TGCGCCAGCAGCTTGGGTCTACCTCAGGACACTGAAGCTTTCTTT. It encodes CASSLGLPQDTEAFF.

This clonotype was seen ten or more times. J is TRBJ2-1 and V is TRBV19; 9 bases match TRBD2. The CDR3 loop spans 14 amino acids. Trimming at V came to 3 bases and at J to 9 bases, leaving 6 bases not matched to a gene. Germline values: CDR1 LNHDA, CDR2 SQIVND (reference sequence). The chain's CDR3 is CASSIRTSGLEQFF. DNA for the CDR3: TGTGCCAGTAGTATCCGCACTAGCGGGCTTGAGCAGTTCTTC.

This chain links TRBV5-1 with TRBJ1-4; 9 nucleotides match TRBD1. This CDR3 contains 15 residues. Germline V gene data show CDR1 as SGHRS and CDR2 as YFSETQ. V lost 6 bases and J lost 10; bases outside the gene matches: 13. CDR3 region: CASTKFGTGSGKLFF. The CDR3 bases are TGCGCCAGCACCAAGTTTGGGACAGGGTCAGGAAAACTGTTTTTT. Full variable domain (remainder filled in from reference TRBV5-1 and TRBJ1-4): KAGVTQTPRYLIKTRGQQVTLSCSPISGHRSVSWYQQTPGQGLQFLFEYFSETQRNKGNFPGRFSGRQFSNSRSEMNVSTLELGDSALYLCASTKFGTGSGKLFFGSGTQLSVL.

This clonotype has only a few counts. The conserved final phenylalanine or tryptophan is absent from the CDR3, which likely points to a read error. The DNA is omitted, as the CDR3 cannot be located on it reliably, and the CDR3 follows TCRdb's listing. The V and J genes are TRBV4-1 and TRBJ1-1. The CDR3 spans 9 residues, counting both ends. Germline values: CDR1 MGHRA, CDR2 YSYEKL. CDR3 amino acids: CATSREVTV.

The sample holds many counts of this clonotype. The rearrangement joins TRBV4-3 to TRBJ2-3, with D uncertain. The germline V gene has CDR1 LGHNA and CDR2 YSLEER. Deletions cut 0 bases from V and 2 bases from J, with 9 bases between. This CDR3 contains 15 residues. CDR3 nucleotides: TGCGCCAGCAGCCAAGATCGGGTTATCACAGATACGCAGTATTTT. Protein: CASSQDRVITDTQYF.

The chain couples TRBV10-3 to TRBJ2-5; 7 bases line up with TRBD1. Trimming cost V 10 bases and J 5 bases; bases outside gene matches: 10. CDR1 and CDR2 (germline): ENHRY, SYGVKD. This CDR3 spans 13 amino acids. The CDR3: CATQQGSLETQYF. In DNA form, the CDR3 reads TGTGCCACCCAACAGGGGTCCCTGGAGACCCAGTACTTC.

This chain connects TRBV12-3 or TRBV12-4 to TRBJ2-7; the match to TRBD1 covers 8 bases. Germline trimming cut 1 base from V and 0 bases from J; bases unmatched to any gene: 8. The CDR3 consists of 17 residues. The CDR3 sequence is CASSLGLLDRDSYEQYF. The CDR3 DNA sequence: TGTGCCAGCAGTTTAGGTCTGTTGGACAGGGACTCCTACGAGCAGTACTTC.

J is TRBJ2-1 and V is TRBV4-3; 7 bases are a match to TRBD1. CDR3 length: 19 residues. CDR1 is LGHNA and CDR2 is YSLEER in the germline V gene. V shed 0 bases, J shed 3 bases, and the junction held 14 bases outside the gene matches. The CDR3 spells CASSQDGDTTGTYYNEQFF. The DNA for the CDR3 is TGCGCCAGCAGCCAAGATGGGGATACGACAGGGACCTACTACAATGAGCAGTTCTTC.

This clonotype appeared a few times. The chain is built from TRBV20-1 and TRBJ2-6; D call uncertain. The CDR3 is 10 amino acids. The V gene's germline CDR1 is DFQATT and CDR2 SNEGSKA (reference sequence). V gave up 5 bases and J gave up 9 bases, with 5 bases separating them. The CDR3 coding sequence is TGCAGTGCTTTTGGCAACGTCCTGACTTTC. Translation: CSAFGNVLTF.

V gene TRBV7-9 combines with J gene TRBJ1-6; D is uncertain. Germline V gene data show CDR1 as SEHNR and CDR2 as FQNEAQ (reference sequence). V gave up 6 bases and J gave up 9 bases, with 21 bases separating them. The CDR3 sequence is 16 residues long. CDR3 DNA sequence: TGTGCCAGCAGGCAAAACGCGGGTTGGTTCGTTTCACCCCTCCACTTT. Protein: CASRQNAGWFVSPLHF. Full variable domain (outside the CDR3, taken from reference TRBV7-9 and TRBJ1-6): DTGVSQNPRHKITKRGQNVTFRCDPISEHNRLYWYRQTLGQGPEFLTYFQNEAQLEKSRLLSDRFSAERPKGSFSTLEIQRTEQGDSAMYLCASRQNAGWFVSPLHFGNGTRLTVT.

The V call is TRBV5-1, the J call TRBJ2-7, with D hard to call. In germline, CDR1 is SGHRS, CDR2 YFSETQ. V lost 0 bases to trimming and J lost 3 bases, with 7 bases between them. The length of the CDR3 is 13 residues. The CDR3 region has the DNA TGCGCCAGCAGCTTGGAACTCGGCTACGAGCAGTACTTC. This encodes CASSLELGYEQYF.